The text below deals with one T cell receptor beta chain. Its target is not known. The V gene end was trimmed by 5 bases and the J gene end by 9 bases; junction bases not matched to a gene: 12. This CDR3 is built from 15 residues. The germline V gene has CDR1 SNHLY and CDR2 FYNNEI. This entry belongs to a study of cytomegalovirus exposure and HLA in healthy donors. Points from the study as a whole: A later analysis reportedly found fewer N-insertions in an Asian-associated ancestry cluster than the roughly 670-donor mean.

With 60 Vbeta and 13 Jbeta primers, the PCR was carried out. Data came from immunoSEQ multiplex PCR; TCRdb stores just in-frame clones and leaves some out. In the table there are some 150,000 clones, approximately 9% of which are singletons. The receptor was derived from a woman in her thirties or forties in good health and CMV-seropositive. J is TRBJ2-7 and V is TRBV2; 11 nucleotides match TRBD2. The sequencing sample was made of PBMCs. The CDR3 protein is CASSLIAGGPVGQYF. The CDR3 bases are TGTGCCAGCAGTTTAATAGCGGGGGGGCCAGTGGGGCAGTACTTC.